This T cell receptor beta chain was sequenced during a study of regulatory T cells in long-lasting Graves disease. Broader study findings: Persistent patients had a count of shared public clonotypes (around 2,700) that exceeded that of new patients (almost 1,000).

The CDR3 runs 10 residues. Trimming took 3 bases from V and 8 from J, leaving 4 bases between them. Looked up from germline, CDR1 is SEHNR and CDR2 is FQNEAQ (reference sequence). HTBI primers from iRepertoire and Arm-PCR of CDR3 regions yielded the TCR beta libraries. TCRdb recomputed calls from the multiplex PCR reads with MiXCR, one row per CDR3 protein. The sample includes almost 450,000 distinct CDR3 sequences, less than 20% seen only once; the top ten take around 11%. This clonotype was detected many times. What it binds is unknown. Time point noted: newly diagnosed GD, antithyroid drugs for less than 3 months. RNA from PBMCs was the source of the TCR library. These same data were also listed under a study on T cells in Graves' hyperthyroidism and ophthalmopathy. That source notes: TCR CDR3 regions were first amplified by RT-PCR with HTBI primers.

The chain joins TRBV7-9 to TRBJ1-1; D is unresolved. This receptor was obtained from a woman aged 25 to 39 with Graves disease. The sequencing here drew on peripheral blood mononuclear cells (PBMCs), taken at new diagnosis, from a patient treated with antithyroid drugs. CDR3 loop: CASSFVEAFF. The CDR3 bases are TGTGCCAGCAGCTTTGTCGAAGCTTTCTTT.